This T cell receptor beta chain was obtained from a study of STAT5B mutations in CD4+ large granular lymphocyte leukemia (dated by TCRdb to between 2021 and 2023). Regarding the study in general: Among the healthy controls, the CDR3 'QG' motif was associated with a particular HLA allele. TCRbeta repertoires of CD4+ T-cell large granular lymphocyte leukemia patients were compared with those of healthy blood donors. The purity of purified fractions was confirmed by flow cytometry on FACSCanto II or FACSVerse to exceed 95% among lymphocytes.

Healthy controls were fewer than 40 blood donors whose buffy coats came from the Finnish Red Cross blood service. All TCR-sequenced material derived from peripheral blood: patient blood samples and healthy donor buffy coats. Ficoll-Hypaque gradient centrifugation was used to isolate peripheral blood mononuclear cells. Magnetic purification was used to isolate CD4+ cells from the buffy coats of the healthy controls. The Gentra Puregene Cell and Tissue kit was used to extract genomic DNA, and a Qubit 2.0 fluorometer was used to measure the amount of genomic DNA. What the study reported, not specific to this receptor: The main leukemic clonotypes were found to be private to each patient, although around 24% of the main leukemic clonotypes were detected at low frequency in the non-leukemic repertoires of other patients. The data were not HLA-matched, and the relatively small sample size could explain the higher clonality seen in CD4+ compared with CD8+ T-LGLL. Compared with healthy CD4+ repertoires, CD4-sorted patient repertoires appeared more clonal, and this difference remained even after the putative leukemic clones were removed.

TCRbeta rearrangements were sequenced from genomic DNA using the immunoSEQ assay at survey resolution. As for how the authors treated the data: In the TCR sequencing data, the smallest productive clonotype frequency that could be detected was 2.59 x 10-5. Only productive TCRbeta rearrangements, meaning sequences that were complete and in-frame, were kept for the analyses. Simpson clonality, calculated in the immunoSEQ Analyzer version 3.0, was used as the measure of sample clonality. Clones were categorized by frequency as very rare, small, medium, large (1-20%) or hyperexpanded (>20%). Generation probabilities were estimated with OLGA 1.2.3, V-gene circos plots were made with VDJtools, specificities were looked up in VDJdb, and CDR3 motifs were identified with GLIPH. Drawn from immuneACCESS, this table holds only the in-frame rearrangements with V and J called that TCRdb kept. Clones are partly lost; checked studies trace under half to an unresolved V gene and leave the rest unexplained. V and J calls plus clone size are reproduced from that table; the DNA served to infer D and trimming. In this sample the table shows 30,000 to 40,000 clones, over 70% of which occur a single time. The ten largest clones add up to 0.45% to 0.6% of the sample.

Comments on this clone: The clone's antigen remains unknown. Base quality data are lacking; no much larger clone is found one base away.

The sequence was collected from a human donor in good health. Specimen: CD4+ T cells from blood buffy coats.

The bases read TGTGCCAGCAGCCAAGACGTTGGGCACGAGCAGTACTTC. Translated, this gives CASSQDVGHEQYF. The chain links TRBV14 with TRBJ2-7, with no confidently assigned D gene. The germline V gene yields SGHDN for CDR1 and FVKESK for CDR2. V drops 0 bases and J drops 5 bases, leaving 8 bases in between. The CDR3 has 13 amino acids, counting the end cysteine and phenylalanine. Left in the record is the CDR3 DNA by itself, 39 bases read in frame from the first base.